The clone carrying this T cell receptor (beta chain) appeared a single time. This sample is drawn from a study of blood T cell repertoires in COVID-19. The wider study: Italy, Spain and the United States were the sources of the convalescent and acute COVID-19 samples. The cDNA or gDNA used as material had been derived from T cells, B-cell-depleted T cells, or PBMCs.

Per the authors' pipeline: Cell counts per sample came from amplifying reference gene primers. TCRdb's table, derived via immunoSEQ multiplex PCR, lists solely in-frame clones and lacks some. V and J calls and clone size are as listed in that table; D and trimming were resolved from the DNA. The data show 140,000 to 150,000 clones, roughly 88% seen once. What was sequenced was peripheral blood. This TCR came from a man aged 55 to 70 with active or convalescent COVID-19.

The CDR3, as DNA: TGTGCCATCAGTGAGGTCGAAGGGGGAGAGACCCAGTACTTC. Translating it yields CAISEVEGGETQYF. This chain uses TRBV10-3 with TRBJ2-5, with D maybe TRBD1 (6 bases). V lost 2 bases to trimming and J lost 4 bases, with 11 bases between them. Germline assignment: CDR1 ENHRY and CDR2 SYGVKD. The CDR3 loop spans 14 amino acids.